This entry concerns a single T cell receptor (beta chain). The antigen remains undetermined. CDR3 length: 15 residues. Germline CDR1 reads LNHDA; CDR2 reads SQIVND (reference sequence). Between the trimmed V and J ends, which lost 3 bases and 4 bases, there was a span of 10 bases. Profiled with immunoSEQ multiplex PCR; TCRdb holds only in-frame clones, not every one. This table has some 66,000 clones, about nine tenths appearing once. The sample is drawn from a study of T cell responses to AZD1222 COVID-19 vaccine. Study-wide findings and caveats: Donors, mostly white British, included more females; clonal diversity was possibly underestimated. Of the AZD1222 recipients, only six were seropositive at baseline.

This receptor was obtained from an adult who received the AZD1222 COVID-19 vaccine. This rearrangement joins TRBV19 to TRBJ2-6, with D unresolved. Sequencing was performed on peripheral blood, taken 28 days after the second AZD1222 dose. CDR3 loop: CASSIGRAGANVLTF. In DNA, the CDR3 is TGTGCCAGTAGTATCGGACGGGCAGGGGCCAACGTCCTGACTTTC. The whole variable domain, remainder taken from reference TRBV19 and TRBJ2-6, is DGGITQSPKYLFRKEGQNVTLSCEQNLNHDAMYWYRQDPGQGLRLIYYSQIVNDFQKGDIAEGYSVSREKKESFPLTVTSAQKNPTAFYLCASSIGRAGANVLTFGAGSRLTVL.